This T cell receptor beta chain was sequenced for a study of shared clonotypes between healthy human individuals. The wider study: Each donor contributed plates that comprised three CD4 naive, three CD4 memory, two CD8 naive and one CD8 memory.

Whole-study findings and limits: Few donors restricted represented genetic and exposure-history diversity. Sampling involved blood alone; tissue repertoires likely differ. Naive CD4 clonotypes were shared across a handful of donors at about 5.3%.

As concerns this clone: The antigen is unknown. The sample carries other DNA sequences with the same CDR3.

Some clones are missing from TCRdb's copy, which holds only in-frame ones; the method was immunoSEQ multiplex PCR. This table holds about 330,000 clones, over 75% found once. The length of the CDR3 is 14 residues. The V gene's germline CDR1 is SEHNR and CDR2 FQNEAQ (reference sequence). V lost 1 base, J lost 3 bases, and 10 bases lay in between. The V call is TRBV7-9, the J call TRBJ2-7; D might be TRBD1 (6 bases). The sample taken for sequencing was memory CD8+ T cells sorted from blood. The subset: CD45RO+ cells pooled with CCR7-negative TemRA cells. This sequence originates from a man younger than 30 in good health. The CDR3 bases are TGTGCCAGCAGCTTAGTTACAGGGAGCTACGAGCAGTACTTC. Protein: CASSLVTGSYEQYF.